This T cell receptor beta chain was retrieved from a study of a mutant IDH1 vaccine in newly diagnosed glioma. This clone has more than one count but fewer than ten. The antigen is unknown. V lost 4 bases and J lost 0; bases outside the gene matches: 9. Germline V gene data show CDR1 as SGHRS and CDR2 as YFSETQ. This CDR3 contains 16 residues. Assay used: immunoSEQ multiplex PCR; TCRdb lists only in-frame clones, some missing. The table shows approximately 57,000 clones, with about 81% occurring only once. Stated time point: week 23, last vaccination. With topical imiquimod, each dose of the vaccine consisted of 300 ug of mutant IDH1 20-mer peptide.

The chain couples TRBV5-1 to TRBJ1-1, with TRBD1 identical over 7 bases. The sequencing used PBMCs, collected from a glioma patient whose treatment included an IDH1 peptide vaccine. This clonotype was obtained from a woman between 35 and 50 years old with glioma. Some clones in this sample may be carry-over from other donors' samples. The CDR3 loop reads CASSLVGTALNTEAFF. The CDR3 DNA follows: TGCGCCAGCAGCCTAGTGGGGACAGCTCTGAACACTGAAGCTTTCTTT.